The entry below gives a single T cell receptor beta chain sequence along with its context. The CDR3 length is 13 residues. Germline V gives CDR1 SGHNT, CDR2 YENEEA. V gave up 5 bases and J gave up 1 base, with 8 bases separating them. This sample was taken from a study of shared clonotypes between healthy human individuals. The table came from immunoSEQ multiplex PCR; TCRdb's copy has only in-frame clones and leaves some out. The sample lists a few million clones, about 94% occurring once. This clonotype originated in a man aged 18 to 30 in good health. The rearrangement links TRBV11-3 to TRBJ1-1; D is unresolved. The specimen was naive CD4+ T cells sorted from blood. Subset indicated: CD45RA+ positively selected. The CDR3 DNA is TGTGCCAGCAGCCCCTCCTCGAACACTGAAGCTTTCTTT. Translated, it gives CASSPSSNTEAFF.